This entry is about one TCR beta chain. Its antigen is not known. Primers used in a second PCR of about 7 to 11 cycles were a sample-barcoded 5' primer and a J-beta primer mix. TCRdb re-called the 5' RACE reads through MiXCR, storing one row per CDR3 protein. This table holds around 750,000 distinct CDR3 sequences, roughly 50% found once. A minimum of 5.5 micrograms of total RNA was extracted per sample. The record originates from a study of blood T cells in healthy people across ages. Notes on the study in general: Naive CD4+ cell counts and diversity both ran higher in long-lived than in aged donors. Those diversity estimates obtained from one million T cells were thought to be underestimates.

The CDR3 has 14 residues. Germline lookup yields CDR1 DFQATT and CDR2 SNEGSKA (reference sequence). Trimming cost V 2 bases and J 1 base, with 9 bases left between them. The specimen sequenced was blood. This clonotype originated in a man older than 75 in good health. This chain connects TRBV20-1 to TRBJ2-1, with D perhaps matching TRBD1 (5 bases). CDR3 loop: CSARTGVSYNEQFF. Here the CDR3 DNA reads TGCAGTGCTAGAACAGGCGTTTCCTACAATGAGCAGTTCTTC.